The clone carrying this TCR beta chain was found many times. Its antigen remains unidentified. These data come from a study of esophageal squamous cell carcinoma under preoperative chemotherapy. General study results and limits: Tumor-infiltrating lymphocytes showed no significant post-chemotherapy TCR diversity increase, unlike peripheral T cells. After paclitaxel-nedaplatin, abundant clones were more likely to contract than amplify.

The CDR3 totals 17 residues. V was trimmed by 2 bases and J by 7 bases, leaving 21 bases between them. In germline, CDR1 is LNHDA, CDR2 SQIVND (reference sequence). This sample's time point: before preoperative PTX-NDP chemotherapy. Patients received paclitaxel-nedaplatin as preoperative chemotherapy before surgery. TCRdb reanalysed the PCR reads using MiXCR and keeps one entry per CDR3 protein. The repertoire holds about 16,000 distinct CDR3 sequences, around 45% seen once, with about 27% in the top ten. The rearrangement uses TRBV19 and TRBJ2-1; D is possibly TRBD1 (7 bases). The specimen was collected from a patient given preoperative chemotherapy. The receptor's source is a human donor with esophageal squamous cell carcinoma. The donor label of this sample is uncertain. In DNA, the CDR3 is TGTGCCAGTAGTATACGCCAGGGGGGCGCGGGTAGAAATGAGCAGTTCTTC. Translation gives CASSIRQGGAGRNEQFF.